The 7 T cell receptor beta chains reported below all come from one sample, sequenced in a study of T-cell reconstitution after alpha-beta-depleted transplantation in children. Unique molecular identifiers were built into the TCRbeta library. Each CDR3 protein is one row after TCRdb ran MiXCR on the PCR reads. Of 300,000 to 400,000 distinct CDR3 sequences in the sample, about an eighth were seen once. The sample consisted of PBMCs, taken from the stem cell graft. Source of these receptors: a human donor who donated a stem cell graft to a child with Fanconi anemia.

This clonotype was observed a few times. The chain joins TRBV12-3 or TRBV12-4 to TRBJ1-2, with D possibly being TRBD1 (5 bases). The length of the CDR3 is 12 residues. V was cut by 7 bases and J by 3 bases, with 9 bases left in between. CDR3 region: CASTSGDYGYTF. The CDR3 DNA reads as TGTGCCAGCACCTCGGGGGACTATGGCTACACCTTC.

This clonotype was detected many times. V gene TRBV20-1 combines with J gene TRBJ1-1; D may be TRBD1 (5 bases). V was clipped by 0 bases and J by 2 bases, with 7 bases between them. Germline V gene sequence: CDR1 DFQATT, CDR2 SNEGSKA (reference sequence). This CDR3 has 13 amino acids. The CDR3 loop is CSAREGQNTEAFF. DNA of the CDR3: TGCAGTGCTAGAGAGGGGCAAAACACTGAAGCTTTCTTT.

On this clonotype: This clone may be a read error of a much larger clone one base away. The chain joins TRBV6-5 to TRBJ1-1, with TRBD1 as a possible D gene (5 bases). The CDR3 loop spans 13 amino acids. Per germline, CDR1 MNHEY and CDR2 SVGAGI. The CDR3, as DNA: TGTGCCAGCAGTTCACAGGTGAACACTGGAGCTTTCTTT. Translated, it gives CASSSQVNTGAFF.

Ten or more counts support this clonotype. CDR3 protein: CASSLTQGEKLFF. CDR3 sequence (DNA): TGTGCCAGCAGCCTAACACAGGGGGAAAAACTGTTTTTT. The chain combines TRBV3-1 with TRBJ1-4, with TRBD1 matching over 7 bases. Trimming cost V 4 bases and J 8 bases; bases outside gene matches: 4. This CDR3 spans 13 amino acids. CDR1 is LGHDT, CDR2 YNNKEL, per germline (reference sequence).

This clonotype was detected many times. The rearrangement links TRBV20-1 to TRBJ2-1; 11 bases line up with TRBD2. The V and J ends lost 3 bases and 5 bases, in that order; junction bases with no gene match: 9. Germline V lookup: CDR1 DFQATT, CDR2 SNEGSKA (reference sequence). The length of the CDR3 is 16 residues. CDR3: CSASGGLAGSHNEQFF. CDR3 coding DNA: TGCAGTGCTAGCGGCGGACTAGCGGGTTCCCACAATGAGCAGTTCTTC.

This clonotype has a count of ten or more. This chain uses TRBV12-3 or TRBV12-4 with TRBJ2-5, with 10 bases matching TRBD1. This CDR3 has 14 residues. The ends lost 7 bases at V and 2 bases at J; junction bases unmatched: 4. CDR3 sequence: CASTEDRGQETQYF. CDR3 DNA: TGTGCCAGCACCGAGGACAGGGGGCAAGAGACCCAGTACTTC.

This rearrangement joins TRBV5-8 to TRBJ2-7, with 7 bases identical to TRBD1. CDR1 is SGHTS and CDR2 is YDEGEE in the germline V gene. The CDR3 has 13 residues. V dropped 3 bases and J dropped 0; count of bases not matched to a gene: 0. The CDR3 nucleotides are TGTGCCAGCAGCTGGACAGGCTCCTACGAGCAGTACTTC. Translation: CASSWTGSYEQYF.